This T cell receptor (beta chain) was captured in a study of T cell responses to AZD1222 COVID-19 vaccine. Study findings and constraints: With two AZD1222 doses given, Spike-specific TCR breadth and depth both rose. Only after the peak T cell response were repertoires sampled.

Germline loops: CDR1 PRHDT, CDR2 FYEKMQ (reference sequence). V was pared by 3 bases and J by 0 bases, with 7 bases of the junction left unmatched. CDR3 size: 17 residues. As concerns this clone: What it binds is unknown.

Only in-frame clones appear in the TCRdb table, and some are missing; sequencing was by immunoSEQ multiplex PCR. The sample lists more than 150,000 clones; roughly 92% were seen once. The specimen was peripheral blood, collected 28 days after the second AZD1222 dose. The sequence came from an adult who received the AZD1222 COVID-19 vaccine. This sequence joins TRBV13 and TRBJ2-7; 11 nucleotides agree with TRBD2. The CDR3 reads CASSFARLAGHSYEQYF. In DNA, the CDR3 is TGTGCCAGCAGCTTCGCAAGACTAGCGGGACACTCCTACGAGCAGTACTTC.